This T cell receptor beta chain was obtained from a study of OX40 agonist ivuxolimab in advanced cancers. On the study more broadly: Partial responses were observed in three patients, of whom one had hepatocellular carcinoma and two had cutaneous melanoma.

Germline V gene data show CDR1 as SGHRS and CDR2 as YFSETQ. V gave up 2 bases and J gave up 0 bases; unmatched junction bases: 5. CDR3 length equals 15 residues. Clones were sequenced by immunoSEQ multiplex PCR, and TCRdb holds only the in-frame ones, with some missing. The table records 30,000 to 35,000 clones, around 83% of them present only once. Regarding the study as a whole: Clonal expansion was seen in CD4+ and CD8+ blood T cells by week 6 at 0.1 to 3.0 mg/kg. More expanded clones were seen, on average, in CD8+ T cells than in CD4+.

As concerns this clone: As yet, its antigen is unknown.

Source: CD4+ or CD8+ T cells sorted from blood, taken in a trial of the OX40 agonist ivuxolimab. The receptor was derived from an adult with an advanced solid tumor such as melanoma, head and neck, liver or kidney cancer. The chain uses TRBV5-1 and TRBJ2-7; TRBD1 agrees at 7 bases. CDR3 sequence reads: CASSLGGGSSYEQYF. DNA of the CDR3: TGCGCCAGCAGCTTAGGGGGCGGTTCCTCCTACGAGCAGTACTTC.